This TCR beta chain was documented in a study of blood T cell repertoires in COVID-19 (dated by TCRdb to the early 2020s). Notes on the research overall: Samples from collaborators originated in the United States, Italy and Spain and spanned both the acute and convalescent phases of COVID-19. The material from the prospective study consisted of cDNA or gDNA derived from T cells, B-cell-depleted T cells, or PBMCs. Deeply sampled blood TCRbeta repertoires from subjects exposed to, actively infected with, or recovered from COVID-19 were included in the dataset. The repertoires were released in a freely available public database meant as a resource for research on the immune response to SARS-CoV-2. The samples were drawn from the first 160 participants of the ongoing ImmuneRACE study and from roughly 1,300 subjects provided by 6 global collaborators. The sample metadata nearly always contained a de-identified subject ID, COVID-19 status, age in years and sex. Where available, HLA class I and class II types were taken from metadata supplied by the sample provider and were not determined by assay-based typing.

A note on this clone: It has no known antigen specificity. Base qualities were left out, and no much larger clone turns up one base away.

What the work shows at the level of the full study, not this receptor alone: The quantity of clinical and demographic metadata differed by source and by participant and was supplied without curation.

TCRbeta CDR3 regions were amplified from genomic DNA using the immunoSEQ Assay, a bias-controlled multiplex PCR. The study's own analysis went as follows. Nucleated cell counts per sample were estimated from amplification of reference gene primers within the assay. To quantify the absolute abundance of each unique TCRbeta CDR3 rearrangement, sequence reads were collapsed and filtered. For each sample, productive Simpson clonality was calculated by taking the square root of Simpson's diversity index across productive rearrangements. In its TCRdb copy, this immuneACCESS table keeps in-frame sequences only and misses some clones. Where compared with another copy, unresolved V genes explain less than half of these, and the others have no known cause. The V and J calls and clone size are taken from that table; D and trimming were inferred from the DNA. Present in this sample are about 100,000 clones, roughly 90% of which were seen just once. The ten largest clonotypes hold approximately 2.2% of the sample.

The collaborating institutions used their own protocols to collect whole blood in K2EDTA tubes. For TCRbeta analysis, collaborators shipped samples as frozen whole blood, isolated PBMCs, or DNA extracted from either of those sample types. Reading the germline V gene gives CDR1 KGHSH and CDR2 LQKENI. The CDR3 sequence holds 15 residues, the cysteine and phenylalanine included. The only DNA kept is the CDR3, 45 bases in frame from the first base. V and J are truncated by 9 bases and 4 bases respectively, leaving an intervening sequence of 18 bases. Sequences were obtained from peripheral blood. This clonotype was sampled from a man in his fifties or sixties with active COVID-19. The chain uses TRBV18 and TRBJ2-2, and the D gene may be TRBD1, 5 bases matching. The CDR3 protein: CASSSSWGGTGELFF. The sequence in DNA is TGTGCCAGTTCCTCCTCCTGGGGCGGCACCGGGGAGCTGTTTTTT.